This T cell receptor beta chain was recorded in a study of cytotoxic CD8 clonotypes in ibrutinib-treated CLL. Points from the study as a whole: The clonality rise at ibrutinib response reflected private clonotype expansion.

Germline trimming cut 4 bases from V and 5 bases from J; bases unmatched to any gene: 11. Germline V gives CDR1 MDHEN, CDR2 SYDVKM. This CDR3 spans 16 amino acids. Produced via immunoSEQ multiplex PCR; TCRdb's table is partial and in-frame only. Among 200,000 to 250,000 clones, 70% were seen once, and the ten largest hold approximately 15%. Details on this clone: Antigen unknown.

The rearrangement joins TRBV28 to TRBJ2-5, with 9 bases matching TRBD2. The TCR sequence derives from a human donor with chronic lymphocytic leukemia. Sequences were derived from PBMCs, sampled after 24 months of ibrutinib treatment. CDR3 residues: CASSSSLVAGVETQYF. The CDR3 region has the DNA TGTGCCAGCAGTTCCTCTTTAGTAGCGGGAGTTGAGACCCAGTACTTC.